A single sample gave rise to the 16 T cell receptor beta chains below, sequenced in a study of a mutant IDH1 vaccine in newly diagnosed glioma. As for time point: week 47, end of study. All doses held 300 ug of mutant IDH1 20-mer peptide, with topical imiquimod. What these receptors recognize is not known. Assay used: immunoSEQ multiplex PCR; TCRdb lists only in-frame clones, some missing. The table has around 50,000 clones, approximately 84% seen once; the top ten hold around 4.5%. Here the sequenced sample was PBMCs, taken from a glioma patient whose treatment included an IDH1 peptide vaccine. The receptors originated from a woman younger than 45 with glioma. Some clones in this sample may be carry-over from other donors' samples.

The chain has TRBV28 and TRBJ2-7, with 9 positions matching TRBD2. From germline, CDR1 is MDHEN and CDR2 SYDVKM. The CDR3 extends over 16 amino acids. The junction had 4 bases not matched to a gene; V was cut back by 1 base and J by 0 bases. The CDR3: CASSLSAGGPSYEQYF. The DNA for the CDR3 is TGTGCCAGCAGTTTATCGGCGGGAGGGCCCTCCTACGAGCAGTACTTC.

This sequence joins TRBV11-2 and TRBJ1-5, with D maybe TRBD1 (5 bases). Trimming took off 0 bases at V and 0 bases at J, with 9 bases between the two ends. The germline V gene has CDR1 SGHAT and CDR2 FQNNGV. CDR3 length: 16 residues. CDR3 protein: CASSLDGGYSNQPQHF. CDR3 nucleotides: TGTGCCAGCAGCTTAGATGGGGGGTATAGCAATCAGCCCCAGCATTTT.

The J gene is TRBJ2-1, the V gene TRBV10-3; possibly TRBD1 for D (6 bases). V shed 0 bases and J shed 8 bases, with 8 bases lying between them. Germline V gene data show CDR1 as ENHRY and CDR2 as SYGVKD. The CDR3 contains 13 residues. CDR3 DNA: TGTGCCATCAGTGAGTCGGGGGCACATGAGCAGTTCTTC. Its translation: CAISESGAHEQFF.

Written as DNA, the CDR3 is TGTGCCAGCAGCTTAGAGGGACTAGCGGGACTATACGAGCAGTACTTC. Its protein is CASSLEGLAGLYEQYF. V is TRBV7-9 and J is TRBJ2-7; 13 bases are a match to TRBD2. This CDR3 comprises 16 residues. Unmatched junction bases numbered 4, after V lost 1 base and J lost 4 bases. In germline, CDR1 is SEHNR, CDR2 FQNEAQ (reference sequence).

As regards this clone: A read error may account for a junction end that differs from germline. This chain uses TRBV7-9 with TRBJ2-3; possibly TRBD2 for D (6 bases). CDR1 and CDR2 from the germline V gene are SEHNR and FQNEAQ (reference sequence). The CDR3 totals 12 residues. The CDR3 is CASSFTGLPAHF. The DNA of the CDR3 is TGTGCCAGCAGCTTCACGGGACTGCCGGCGCATTTT.

The V gene is TRBV20-1, the J gene TRBJ2-3, with D perhaps given as TRBD1 or TRBD2 (5 bases each). Germline CDR1 DFQATT, CDR2 SNEGSKA (reference sequence). CDR3 size: 11 residues. V was trimmed by 6 bases and J by 6 bases, leaving 10 bases between them. DNA for the CDR3: TGCAGTGCGGGACGTGGGGATACGCAGTATTTT. It yields the protein CSAGRGDTQYF.

J is TRBJ2-1 and V is TRBV9; 9 bases agree with TRBD2. This CDR3 spans 16 amino acids. Trimming removed 4 bases from V and 4 bases from J; junction bases left unmatched: 9. From germline, CDR1 is SGDLS and CDR2 YYNGEE. The chain's CDR3 is CASSPQASGAYNEQFF. The CDR3 bases are TGTGCCAGCAGCCCCCAGGCTAGCGGGGCTTACAATGAGCAGTTCTTC.

The rearrangement joins TRBV2 to TRBJ2-7, with 10 bases that match TRBD2. CDR3 size: 16 residues. Germline CDR1 and CDR2: SNHLY and FYNNEI. V gave up 6 bases and J gave up 0 bases; unmatched junction bases: 8. CDR3 bases: TGTGCCAGCAGGAAAATAGCGGGAGGAAACTCCTACGAGCAGTACTTC. Translating gives CASRKIAGGNSYEQYF.

The chain combines TRBV10-2 with TRBJ1-5; TRBD1 aligns across 7 bases. The germline V gene has CDR1 WSHSY and CDR2 SAAADI. J lost 2 bases, V lost 4 bases, and 5 bases had no gene match. This CDR3 comprises 15 residues. CDR3 sequence: CASSGHRGGNQPQHF. CDR3 sequence (DNA): TGCGCCAGCAGTGGTCACAGGGGTGGCAATCAGCCCCAGCATTTT.

The chain carries TRBV30 and TRBJ1-3, with TRBD1 as a possible D gene (6 bases). The CDR3 has 13 residues. CDR1 is GTSNPN, CDR2 SVGIG, per germline (reference sequence). The germline V and J ends were trimmed by 1 base and 5 bases, with 9 bases remaining between them. The CDR3 sequence is CAWSEGGRNTIYF. DNA for the CDR3: TGTGCCTGGAGTGAGGGGGGCAGAAACACCATATATTTT.

The chain couples TRBV7-9 to TRBJ2-7; 9 bases match TRBD2. The length of the CDR3 is 16 residues. Germline lookup yields CDR1 SEHNR and CDR2 FQNEAQ (reference sequence). The junction had 5 bases not matched to a gene; V was cut back by 0 bases and J by 2 bases. The CDR3, as DNA: TGTGCCAGCAGCTTAGCGAAAGCTAGCGGGACCTACGAGCAGTACTTC. Its protein is CASSLAKASGTYEQYF. Using reference TRBV7-9 and TRBJ2-7 for the parts outside the CDR3, the full variable domain is DTGVSQNPRHKITKRGQNVTFRCDPISEHNRLYWYRQTLGQGPEFLTYFQNEAQLEKSRLLSDRFSAERPKGSFSTLEIQRTEQGDSAMYLCASSLAKASGTYEQYFGPGTRLTVT.

The V and J genes are TRBV7-2 and TRBJ1-1; maybe TRBD1 (6 bases). V gave up 5 bases and J gave up 1 base, with 11 bases separating them. The CDR3 sequence is 14 residues long. The V gene's germline CDR1 is SGHTA and CDR2 FQGNSA. The CDR3 sequence: CASSASDRNTEAFF. CDR3 coding DNA: TGTGCCAGCAGCGCTTCGGACAGGAACACTGAAGCTTTCTTT.

V gene TRBV27 combines with J gene TRBJ2-7; TRBD2 matches 9 bases. Germline CDR1 MNHEY, CDR2 SMNVEV (reference sequence). The CDR3 is 13 amino acids. V dropped 8 bases and J dropped 5; count of bases not matched to a gene: 7. This CDR3 is CASRPAGGDEQYF. The CDR3 nucleotides are TGTGCCAGCCGCCCGGCGGGGGGGGACGAGCAGTACTTC.

V and J are TRBV9 and TRBJ1-2, with D perhaps matching TRBD1 (5 bases). The V gene lost 4 bases and the J gene lost 6 bases, with 19 bases spanning the gap. Looked up from germline, CDR1 is SGDLS and CDR2 is YYNGEE. The length of the CDR3 is 15 residues. The CDR3 bases are TGTGCCAGCAGCTCGCGTCAGGGCCGCCTACATGGCTACACCTTC. This encodes CASSSRQGRLHGYTF.

The chain joins TRBV5-6 to TRBJ1-3; D gene ambiguous. The V and J ends lost 5 bases and 0 bases respectively, with 6 bases between them. Germline CDR1 is SGHDT and CDR2 is YYEEEE. The CDR3 spans 13 residues. Written as DNA, the CDR3 is TGTGCCAGCAGAATCGTCTCTGGAAACACCATATATTTT. Translating it yields CASRIVSGNTIYF.

The chain couples TRBV9 to TRBJ1-4; 7 nucleotides agree with TRBD1. V trimming: 4 bases; J trimming: 5 bases; junction bases outside the gene matches: 8. This CDR3 comprises 15 residues. Germline V lookup: CDR1 SGDLS, CDR2 YYNGEE. DNA for the CDR3: TGTGCCAGCAGCTCCCGGACAGGATCGAATGAAAAACTGTTTTTT. It encodes CASSSRTGSNEKLFF.